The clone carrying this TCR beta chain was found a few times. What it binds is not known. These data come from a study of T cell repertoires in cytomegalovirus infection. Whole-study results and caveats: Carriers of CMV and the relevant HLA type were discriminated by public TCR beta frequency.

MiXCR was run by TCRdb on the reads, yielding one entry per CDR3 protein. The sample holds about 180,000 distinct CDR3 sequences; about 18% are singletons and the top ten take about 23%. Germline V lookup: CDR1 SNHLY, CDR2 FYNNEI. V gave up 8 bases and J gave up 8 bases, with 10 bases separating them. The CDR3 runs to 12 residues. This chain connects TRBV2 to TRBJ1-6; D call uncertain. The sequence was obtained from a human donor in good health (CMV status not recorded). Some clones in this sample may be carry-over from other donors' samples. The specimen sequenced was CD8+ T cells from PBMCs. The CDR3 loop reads CASSGSYSPLHF. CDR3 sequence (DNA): TGTGCCAGCTCTGGGAGCTATTCACCCCTCCACTTT. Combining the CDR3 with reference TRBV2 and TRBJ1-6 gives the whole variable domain EPEVTQTPSHQVTQMGQEVILRCVPISNHLYFYWYRQILGQKVEFLVSFYNNEISEKSEIFDDQFSVERPDGSNFTLKIRSTKLEDSAMYFCASSGSYSPLHFGNGTRLTVT.